Presented here are 29 T cell receptor beta chains from one specimen sequenced in a study of T cell responses to AZD1222 COVID-19 vaccine. Some clones are missing from TCRdb's copy, which holds only in-frame ones; the method was immunoSEQ multiplex PCR. The repertoire includes 75,000 to 85,000 clones, roughly nine tenths of them detected once, and approximately 10% sits in the top ten. The sample here was peripheral blood, taken 28 days after the second AZD1222 dose. The source is an adult who received the AZD1222 COVID-19 vaccine.

This chain connects TRBV4-2 to TRBJ1-3; D remains ambiguous. V lost 0 bases and J lost 7, with 10 bases in between. The germline V gene has CDR1 LGHNA and CDR2 YNFKEQ. The CDR3 loop spans 14 amino acids. The CDR3 sequence is CASSQDLTRNTIYF. The CDR3 region has the DNA TGTGCCAGCAGCCAAGATCTGACCAGGAACACCATATATTTT.

The gene calls are TRBV4-3 and TRBJ2-2; 8 positions match TRBD1. Unmatched junction bases numbered 8, after V lost 0 bases and J lost 2 bases. Looked up from germline, CDR1 is LGHNA and CDR2 is YSLEER. The CDR3 spans 18 residues. The CDR3 DNA reads TGCGCCAGCAGCCAAGATTTGCGCGCAGGGGGCAACACCGGGGAGCTGTTTTTT. Protein sequence: CASSQDLRAGGNTGELFF.

V is TRBV20-1 and J is TRBJ1-2, with D maybe TRBD1 (6 bases). The germline CDR1 and CDR2 sequences are DFQATT and SNEGSKA (reference sequence). The CDR3 totals 11 residues. Between the trimmed V and J ends, which lost 6 bases and 8 bases, there was a span of 13 bases. The CDR3 sequence: CSAPLGGGYTF. DNA of the CDR3: TGCAGTGCCCCGCTCGGGGGCGGCTACACCTTC.

This chain uses TRBV10-3 with TRBJ2-1, with 9 positions matching TRBD1. Germline trimming cut 7 bases from V and 1 base from J; bases unmatched to any gene: 14. This CDR3 has 18 residues. CDR1 ENHRY and CDR2 SYGVKD come from the germline V gene. DNA for the CDR3: TGTGCCATCAACAGTGATGGGAACAGGGGGCGGTCCTACAATGAGCAGTTCTTC. It is translated as CAINSDGNRGRSYNEQFF.

The chain couples TRBV4-3 to TRBJ1-6; perhaps TRBD1 as D (5 bases). The CDR3 totals 18 residues. Trimming stripped 0 bases from V and 0 bases from J, with 12 bases between. Germline loops: CDR1 LGHNA, CDR2 YSLEER. DNA of the CDR3: TGCGCCAGCAGCCAAGATGCCACAGGCAGCTCCTATAATTCACCCCTCCACTTT. It specifies CASSQDATGSSYNSPLHF.

The CDR3 reads CASSLDRTGALPNTGELFF. Written as DNA, the CDR3 is TGTGCCAGCAGCTTAGATCGAACAGGGGCCCTCCCGAACACCGGGGAGCTGTTTTTT. This chain links TRBV7-2 with TRBJ2-2; TRBD1 aligns across 7 bases. V dropped 1 base and J dropped 0; count of bases not matched to a gene: 11. The CDR3 extends over 19 amino acids. CDR1 and CDR2 from the germline V gene are SGHTA and FQGNSA. Using reference TRBV7-2 and TRBJ2-2 for the parts outside the CDR3, the full variable domain is GAGVSQSPSNKVTEKGKDVELRCDPISGHTALYWYRQSLGQGLEFLIYFQGNSAPDKSGLPSDRFSAERTGGSVSTLTIQRTQQEDSAVYLCASSLDRTGALPNTGELFFGEGSRLTVL.

V is TRBV30 and J is TRBJ2-1; TRBD1 might be the D (6 bases). Germline V gene data show CDR1 as GTSNPN and CDR2 as SVGIG (reference sequence). This CDR3 is built from 15 residues. The germline V and J ends were trimmed by 3 bases and 7 bases, with 19 bases remaining between them. CDR3 amino acids: CAWRELQGNENEQFF. The CDR3 region has the DNA TGTGCCTGGAGGGAACTACAGGGTAATGAGAATGAGCAGTTCTTC.

The chain links TRBV3-1 (or the pseudogene TRBV3-2) to TRBJ1-2, with D maybe TRBD1 (5 bases). Per the germline V gene, CDR1 is LGHDT and CDR2 is YNNKEL (reference sequence). The CDR3 extends over 13 amino acids. V lost 5 bases and J 6 bases, leaving 13 bases between the germline ends. In DNA form, the CDR3 reads TGTGCCAGCAGCACGGGACTGACAGATGGCTACACCTTC. Its translation is CASSTGLTDGYTF.

The genes are TRBV30 and TRBJ1-2; TRBD1 aligns across 9 bases. Germline CDR1 and CDR2: GTSNPN and SVGIG (reference sequence). The CDR3 consists of 14 residues. V lost 5 bases to trimming and J lost 4 bases; unmatched junction nucleotides: 8. CDR3 in amino acids: CAWGGGQGIYGYTF. The DNA for the CDR3 is TGTGCCTGGGGAGGGGGACAGGGTATCTATGGCTACACCTTC. The full variable domain, rest sourced from reference TRBV30 and TRBJ1-2, is SQTIHQWPATLVQPVGSPLSLECTVEGTSNPNLYWYRQAAGRGLQLLFYSVGIGQISSEVPQNLSASRPQDRQFILSSKKLLLSDSGFYLCAWGGGQGIYGYTFGSGTRLTVV.

In this sample, this clone turned up a few times. V is TRBV2 and J is TRBJ1-2; D might be TRBD1 (6 bases). There are 13 residues in the CDR3. Germline V gives CDR1 SNHLY, CDR2 FYNNEI. V shed 7 bases and J shed 8 bases, with 17 bases lying between them. CDR3 sequence reads: CASTGRGDGGYTF. For the CDR3, the DNA is TGTGCCAGCACCGGGAGGGGGGATGGCGGCTACACCTTC. Looking up the rest from reference TRBV2 and TRBJ1-2 gives the full variable domain: EPEVTQTPSHQVTQMGQEVILRCVPISNHLYFYWYRQILGQKVEFLVSFYNNEISEKSEIFDDQFSVERPDGSNFTLKIRSTKLEDSAMYFCASTGRGDGGYTFGSGTRLTVV.

This chain joins TRBV15 and TRBJ2-1; TRBD1 matches 8 bases. In germline, CDR1 is LNHNV, CDR2 YYDKDF (reference sequence). The CDR3 has 15 amino acids. J gave up 7 bases and V 5 bases, and 10 bases lay outside the gene matches. CDR3 DNA sequence: TGTGCCACCAGCCTCTCGGCAGGGGGCAAGAATGAGCAGTTCTTC. This encodes CATSLSAGGKNEQFF.

The CDR3 reads CASSHLEGGQLTGELFF. DNA for the CDR3: TGTGCCAGCTCCCACCTAGAGGGGGGACAGCTGACCGGGGAGCTGTTTTTT. The chain carries TRBV18 and TRBJ2-2; perhaps TRBD1 as D (7 bases). Trimming left V 6 bases short and J 5 bases short, with 22 bases between. Germline CDR1 is KGHSH and CDR2 is LQKENI. The CDR3 spans 17 residues.

The chain uses TRBV27 and TRBJ2-5, with 11 bases aligning to TRBD2. The length of the CDR3 is 16 residues. V lost 5 bases and J lost 7; bases outside the gene matches: 12. Per germline, CDR1 MNHEY and CDR2 SMNVEV (reference sequence). CDR3 residues: CASSPIAGGVSGTQYF. The CDR3 nucleotides read TGTGCCAGCAGTCCAATAGCGGGGGGGGTTTCAGGGACCCAGTACTTC.

The V gene is TRBV27, the J gene TRBJ2-3; weak D call: TRBD2 (5 bases). With 5 bases removed from V and 6 bases from J, the gap between germline ends came to 15 bases. Germline CDR1 MNHEY, CDR2 SMNVEV (reference sequence). CDR3 length: 14 residues. The CDR3 sequence: CASSRGLTPDTQYF. DNA for the CDR3: TGTGCCAGCAGTCGCGGACTTACCCCCGATACGCAGTATTTT.

V gene TRBV5-5 combines with J gene TRBJ1-1, with TRBD1 matching over 9 bases. This CDR3 region has 15 residues. Germline lookup yields CDR1 SGHKS and CDR2 YYEKEE (reference sequence). V lost 4 bases to trimming and J lost 4 bases; unmatched junction nucleotides: 8. CDR3 sequence: CASSALGQGSTEAFF. The CDR3 DNA follows: TGTGCCAGCAGCGCGTTGGGACAGGGAAGCACTGAAGCTTTCTTT.

This chain connects TRBV7-9 to TRBJ1-5; D might be TRBD1 (5 bases). Deletions cut 5 bases from V and 0 bases from J, with 11 bases between. The CDR3 consists of 15 residues. The germline V gene encodes CDR1 SEHNR and CDR2 FQNEAQ (reference sequence). CDR3 coding DNA: TGTGCCAGCAGCGAAACAGGAAATAGCAATCAGCCCCAGCATTTT. It translates to CASSETGNSNQPQHF.

V usage is TRBV5-4 and J usage is TRBJ2-1; D gene uncertain. With 0 bases removed from V and 8 bases from J, the gap between germline ends came to 9 bases. The CDR3 runs to 13 residues. Germline CDR1 is SGHNT and CDR2 is YYREEE (reference sequence). The CDR3 DNA is TGTGCCAGCAGCTTGGCCGGCCGGGATGAGCAGTTCTTC. It translates to CASSLAGRDEQFF.

This clone was seen a few times. The chain combines TRBV2 with TRBJ2-2; 9 bases align to TRBD1. The CDR3 extends over 16 amino acids. Germline lookup yields CDR1 SNHLY and CDR2 FYNNEI. V dropped 6 bases and J dropped 5; count of bases not matched to a gene: 10. CDR3 nucleotide sequence: TGTGCCAGCAGGACCACACAGGGGGCAAGGACCGGGGAGCTGTTTTTT. Its translation is CASRTTQGARTGELFF.

The rearrangement joins TRBV5-1 to TRBJ1-1, with D unclear. The V end lost 0 bases, the J end lost 1 base, and 7 bases lay between the germline ends. CDR1 is SGHRS and CDR2 is YFSETQ in the germline V gene. This CDR3 is 14 amino acids long. Here the CDR3 DNA reads TGCGCCAGCAGCTTGGCTCGCCCGAACACTGAAGCTTTCTTT. Its translation is CASSLARPNTEAFF.

The chain couples TRBV4-3 to TRBJ1-6; D call uncertain. The CDR3 consists of 15 residues. V lost 1 base, J lost 7 bases, and 11 bases lay in between. Germline CDR1 is LGHNA and CDR2 is YSLEER. The CDR3 is CASSQVTGYNSPLHF. CDR3 DNA: TGCGCCAGCAGCCAAGTCACGGGGTACAATTCACCCCTCCACTTT.

This clone was seen only once. This chain connects TRBV28 to TRBJ2-3; 7 positions agree with TRBD2. Unmatched junction bases numbered 10, after V lost 7 bases and J lost 0 bases. Germline CDR1 is MDHEN and CDR2 is SYDVKM. This CDR3 has 16 amino acids. Here the CDR3 DNA reads TGTGCCAGCACCCCCGTCGGGGAGGGAAGCACAGATACGCAGTATTTT. Translation: CASTPVGEGSTDTQYF.

V and J are TRBV13 and TRBJ1-2; 7 bases are a match to TRBD1. This CDR3 is 13 amino acids long. The trim removed 5 bases at V and 4 bases at J, leaving 4 bases unmatched. Germline CDR1 and CDR2: PRHDT and FYEKMQ (reference sequence). The CDR3 bases are TGTGCCAGCAGCAGACAGGGAGTCTATGGCTACACCTTC. This codes for CASSRQGVYGYTF.

Notes on this clone: The germline gene is not matched at one end of the junction; a read error may be the cause. This rearrangement joins TRBV28 to TRBJ2-7; D is unclear. The germline CDR1 and CDR2 sequences are MDHEN and SYDVKM. The CDR3 is 14 residues long. CDR3 bases: TGTGCCACCAGTCCGACAATAACCCCCTACGAGCAGTACTTC. Translated, it gives CATSPTITPYEQYF.

The J gene is TRBJ2-3, the V gene TRBV7-3; TRBD1 or TRBD2 may be the D gene (7 bases each). CDR3 length: 15 residues. V lost 5 bases and J lost 4, with 16 bases in between. The germline CDR1 and CDR2 sequences are SGHTA and FQGTGA. DNA for the CDR3: TGTGCCAGCAGCCCCCGACAGGGAGGGGCAGATACGCAGTATTTT. Translation gives CASSPRQGGADTQYF. The full variable domain, its missing parts supplied by reference TRBV7-3 and TRBJ2-3, is GAGVSQTPSNKVTEKGKYVELRCDPISGHTALYWYRQSLGQGPEFLIYFQGTGAADDSGLPNDRFFAVRPEGSVSTLKIQRTERGDSAVYLCASSPRQGGADTQYFGPGTRLTVL.

The V call is TRBV2, the J call TRBJ1-4, with no clear D. From germline, CDR1 is SNHLY and CDR2 FYNNEI. The CDR3 spans 15 residues. V lost 6 bases and J 0 bases, leaving 11 bases between the germline ends. CDR3 protein: CASRLTGSTNEKLFF. CDR3 nucleotide sequence: TGTGCCAGCAGGCTCACGGGCTCAACTAATGAAAAACTGTTTTTT.

The chain uses TRBV15 and TRBJ2-7, with 8 positions matching TRBD1. CDR3 length: 15 residues. Germline CDR1 LNHNV, CDR2 YYDKDF (reference sequence). V trimming: 3 bases; J trimming: 4 bases; junction bases outside the gene matches: 8. CDR3 DNA: TGTGCCACCAGCAGGGGGACAGGCGGGGTTTACGAGCAGTACTTC. This translates into CATSRGTGGVYEQYF.

The V and J genes are TRBV19 and TRBJ1-5, with 8 positions matching TRBD1. CDR3 length equals 11 residues. The germline V gene encodes CDR1 LNHDA and CDR2 SQIVND (reference sequence). Trimming cost V 4 bases and J 13 bases; bases outside gene matches: 3. CDR3 amino acids: CASSTRTGQHF. Written as DNA, the CDR3 is TGTGCCAGTAGTACCAGGACAGGGCAGCATTTT.

V gene TRBV19 combines with J gene TRBJ2-1; TRBD2 aligns across 11 bases. This CDR3 is 16 amino acids long. The V and J ends lost 3 bases and 0 bases, in that order; junction bases with no gene match: 1. Germline V gives CDR1 LNHDA, CDR2 SQIVND (reference sequence). The CDR3 DNA is TGTGCCAGTAGTATGCTAGCGGGGGGCTCCTACAATGAGCAGTTCTTC. Amino acid sequence: CASSMLAGGSYNEQFF.

The J gene is TRBJ2-7, the V gene TRBV5-4; D is possibly TRBD1 (5 bases). The CDR3 length is 15 residues. Trimming cost V 0 bases and J 0 bases, with 10 bases left between them. Looked up from germline, CDR1 is SGHNT and CDR2 is YYREEE (reference sequence). The chain's CDR3 is CASSLALQDSYEQYF. CDR3 coding DNA: TGTGCCAGCAGCTTGGCCCTACAGGACTCCTACGAGCAGTACTTC.